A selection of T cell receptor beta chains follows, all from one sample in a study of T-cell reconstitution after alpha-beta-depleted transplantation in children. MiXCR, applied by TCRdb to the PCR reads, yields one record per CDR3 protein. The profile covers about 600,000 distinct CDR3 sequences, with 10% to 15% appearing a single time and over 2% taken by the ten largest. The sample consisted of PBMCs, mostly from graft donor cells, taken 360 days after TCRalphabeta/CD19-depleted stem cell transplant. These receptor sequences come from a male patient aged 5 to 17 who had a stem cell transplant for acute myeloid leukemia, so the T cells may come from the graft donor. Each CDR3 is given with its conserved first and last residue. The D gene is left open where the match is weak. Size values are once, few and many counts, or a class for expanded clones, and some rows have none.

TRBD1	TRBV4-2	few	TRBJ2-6	CASSQDEGQGHFSGANVLTF	TGTGCCAGCAGCCAAGATGAGGGACAGGGCCACTTTTCTGGGGCCAACGTCCTGACTTTC
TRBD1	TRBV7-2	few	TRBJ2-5	CASSLGGDRGRETQYF	TGTGCCAGCAGCTTAGGAGGAGACAGGGGTCGAGAGACCCAGTACTTC
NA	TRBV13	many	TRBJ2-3	CASSSSPGGGTDTQYF	TGTGCCAGCAGCTCCTCCCCTGGTGGGGGCACAGATACGCAGTATTTT
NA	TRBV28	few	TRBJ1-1	CASTLGLNTEAFF	TGTGCCAGCACCCTCGGGCTCAACACTGAAGCTTTCTTT
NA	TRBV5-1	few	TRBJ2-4	CASSLVVGKGEEPKNIQYF	TGCGCCAGCAGCTTGGTTGTTGGTAAGGGTGAAGAACCTAAAAACATTCAGTACTTC
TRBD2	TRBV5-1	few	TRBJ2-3	CASSLAHSGTSTDTQYF	TGCGCCAGCAGCTTGGCCCATAGCGGGACCAGCACAGATACGCAGTATTTT
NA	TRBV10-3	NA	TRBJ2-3	CAIGPGGVGLASDTQYF	TGTGCCATCGGCCCAGGGGGCGTGGGACTAGCATCAGATACGCAGTATTTT
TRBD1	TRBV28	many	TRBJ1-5	CASSFLGTAYNQPQHF	TGTGCCAGCAGTTTCCTAGGGACAGCTTACAATCAGCCCCAGCATTTT
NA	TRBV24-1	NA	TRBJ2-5	CAPERRRSLLETQYF	TGTGCCCCGGAACGTCGGCGGTCCCTTTTGGAGACCCAGTACTTC
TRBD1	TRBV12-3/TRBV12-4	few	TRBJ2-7	CASSYPTGLGNEQYF	TGTGCCAGCAGCTACCCGACAGGGCTGGGGAACGAGCAGTACTTC
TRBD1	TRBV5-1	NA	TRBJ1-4	CASSLNRGRDEKLFF	TGCGCCAGCAGCCTCAACAGGGGTCGGGATGAAAAACTGTTTTTT
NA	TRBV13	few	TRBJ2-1	CASSSPPEDKQFF	TGTGCCAGCAGCTCGCCACCCGAAGATAAGCAGTTCTTC
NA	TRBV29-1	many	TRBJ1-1	CSVGTHMNTEAFF	TGCAGCGTTGGAACACACATGAACACTGAAGCTTTCTTT
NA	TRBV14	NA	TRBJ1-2	CASSPGHRYGYTF	TGTGCCAGCAGCCCGGGACACAGATATGGCTACACCTTC
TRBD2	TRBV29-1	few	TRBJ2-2	CSALSTGTSGSRTTGELFF	TGCAGCGCCCTCTCAACCGGGACTAGCGGGAGTAGGACCACCGGGGAGCTGTTTTTT
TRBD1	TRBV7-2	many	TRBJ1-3	CASSPDRLNTIYF	TGTGCCAGCAGCCCGGACAGGTTAAACACCATATATTTT
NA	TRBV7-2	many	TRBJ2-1	CASSLEGGPRAQFF	TGTGCCAGCAGCTTAGAAGGAGGGCCTCGGGCGCAGTTCTTC
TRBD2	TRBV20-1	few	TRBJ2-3	CSAQTPQAGASTDTQYF	TGCAGTGCCCAAACCCCTCAAGCGGGAGCTAGCACAGATACGCAGTATTTT
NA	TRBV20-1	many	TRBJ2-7	CSARALGREPNEQYF	TGCAGTGCTAGAGCCCTAGGGCGGGAACCCAATGAGCAGTACTTC
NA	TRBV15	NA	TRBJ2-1	CATSSERGISYNEQFF	TGTGCCACCAGCAGCGAGCGAGGCATCTCCTACAATGAGCAGTTCTTC
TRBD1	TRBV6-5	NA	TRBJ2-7	CASSYSDRANEQYF	TGTGCCAGCAGTTACTCCGACAGGGCCAACGAGCAGTACTTC
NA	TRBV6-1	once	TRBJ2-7	CASRTGGREQYF	TGTGCCAGCAGGACTGGGGGGCGCGAGCAGTACTTC
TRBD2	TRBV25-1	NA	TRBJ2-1	CASGGRASGVNEQFF	TGTGCCAGCGGGGGGAGGGCTAGTGGAGTCAATGAGCAGTTCTTC
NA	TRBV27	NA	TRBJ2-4	CASSLSPGVLAKNIQYF	TGTGCCAGCAGTTTAAGCCCGGGGGTTTTAGCCAAAAACATTCAGTACTTC
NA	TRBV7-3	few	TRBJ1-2	CASSSSDRTDGYTF	TGTGCCAGCAGCTCCTCCGACAGGACGGATGGCTACACCTTC
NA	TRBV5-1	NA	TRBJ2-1	CASSFKLNEQFF	TGCGCCAGCAGCTTCAAATTGAATGAGCAGTTCTTC
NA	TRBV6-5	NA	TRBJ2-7	CASSYGVRDEQYF	TGTGCCAGCAGTTACGGGGTCCGGGACGAGCAGTACTTC
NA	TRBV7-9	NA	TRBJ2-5	CASSQTDRVGGETQYF	TGTGCCAGCAGCCAAACCGACAGGGTGGGAGGAGAGACCCAGTACTTC
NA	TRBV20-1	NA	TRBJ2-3	CSADWWRLADTQYF	TGCAGTGCCGATTGGTGGCGGCTCGCGGATACGCAGTATTTT
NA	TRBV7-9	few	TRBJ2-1	CASSLIAPAYNEQFF	TGTGCCAGCAGCTTAATCGCCCCCGCGTACAATGAGCAGTTCTTC
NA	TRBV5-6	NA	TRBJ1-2	CASSPGHTIVGYTF	TGTGCCAGCAGCCCGGGACACACAATAGTGGGCTACACCTTC
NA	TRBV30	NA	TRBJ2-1	CAWSSSHNEQFF	TGTGCCTGGAGTTCCAGTCACAATGAGCAGTTCTTC
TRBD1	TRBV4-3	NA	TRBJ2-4	CASSHRLMGQGAKNIQYF	TGCGCCAGCAGCCATAGGCTGATGGGACAGGGGGCCAAAAACATTCAGTACTTC
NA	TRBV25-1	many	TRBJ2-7	CASSEYKGSSYEQYF	TGTGCCAGCAGTGAATATAAGGGTAGCTCCTACGAGCAGTACTTC
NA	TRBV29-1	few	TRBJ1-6	CSVGGDGSPLHF	TGCAGCGTTGGAGGGGACGGCTCACCCCTCCACTTT
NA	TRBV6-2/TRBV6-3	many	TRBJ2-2	CASSPPQGWGTGELFF	TGTGCCAGCAGCCCCCCACAGGGTTGGGGCACCGGGGAGCTGTTTTTT
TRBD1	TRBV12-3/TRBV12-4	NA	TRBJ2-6	CASSLDRGRIYGANVLTF	TGTGCCAGCAGCCTTGACAGGGGGCGCATCTATGGGGCCAACGTCCTGACTTTC
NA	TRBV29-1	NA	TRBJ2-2	CSVDPWDSKYTVGELFF	TGCAGCGTCGACCCTTGGGACTCCAAATACACCGTAGGGGAGCTGTTTTTT
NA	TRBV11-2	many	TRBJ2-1	CASSLDIGAYNEQFF	TGTGCCAGCAGCTTAGACATCGGGGCCTACAATGAGCAGTTCTTC
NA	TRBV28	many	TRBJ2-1	CASSPQKNEQFF	TGTGCCAGCAGTCCCCAGAAGAATGAGCAGTTCTTC
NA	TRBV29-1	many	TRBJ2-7	CSVDLGEQYF	TGCAGCGTTGATTTGGGAGAGCAGTACTTC
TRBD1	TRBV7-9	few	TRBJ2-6	CASSEDRGQSGANVLTF	TGTGCCAGCAGCGAAGACAGGGGGCAGTCCGGGGCCAACGTCCTGACTTTC
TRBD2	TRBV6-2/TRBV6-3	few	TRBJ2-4	CASSYVTSGLAKNIQYF	TGTGCCAGCAGTTACGTGACTAGCGGGCTAGCCAAAAACATTCAGTACTTC
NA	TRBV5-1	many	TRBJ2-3	CASSLTGEPTDTQYF	TGCGCCAGCAGCTTGACTGGCGAACCCACAGATACGCAGTATTTT
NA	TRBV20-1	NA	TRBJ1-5	CSARDGGVGSNQPQHF	TGCAGTGCTAGAGATGGGGGTGTTGGGAGCAATCAGCCCCAGCATTTT
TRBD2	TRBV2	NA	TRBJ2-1	CASSESSGTYNEQFF	TGTGCCAGCAGTGAATCAAGCGGGACCTACAATGAGCAGTTCTTC
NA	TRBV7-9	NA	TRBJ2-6	CASRSFQGGGANVLTF	TGTGCCAGCAGGTCCTTCCAGGGAGGTGGGGCCAACGTCCTGACTTTC
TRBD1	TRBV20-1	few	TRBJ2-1	CSAPPDRLYNEQFF	TGCAGTGCTCCCCCGGACAGGCTTTACAATGAGCAGTTCTTC
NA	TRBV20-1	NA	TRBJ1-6	CSARDLTRQTIGSPLHF	TGCAGTGCTAGAGATTTAACCAGGCAGACTATAGGATCACCCCTCCACTTT
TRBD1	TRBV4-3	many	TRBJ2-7	CASSQERGGWTGGSYEQYF	TGCGCCAGCAGCCAAGAACGGGGAGGGTGGACAGGGGGCTCCTACGAGCAGTACTTC
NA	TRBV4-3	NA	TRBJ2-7	CASSQDGGEFEQYF	TGCGCCAGCAGCCAAGACGGTGGGGAGTTCGAGCAGTACTTC
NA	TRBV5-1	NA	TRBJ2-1	CASSLATDFSRHFF	TGCGCCAGCAGCTTGGCCACGGATTTCTCGAGGCACTTCTTC
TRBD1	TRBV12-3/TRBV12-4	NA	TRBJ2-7	CASRAPKTGYHEQYF	TGTGCCAGCAGGGCCCCAAAGACAGGGTACCACGAGCAGTACTTC
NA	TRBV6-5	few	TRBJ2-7	CASSYAGPGSRGEQYF	TGTGCCAGCAGTTACGCTGGCCCAGGAAGCAGGGGAGAGCAGTACTTC
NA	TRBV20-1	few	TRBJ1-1	CSAERVRDTEAFF	TGCAGTGCCGAACGTGTGAGGGACACTGAAGCTTTCTTT